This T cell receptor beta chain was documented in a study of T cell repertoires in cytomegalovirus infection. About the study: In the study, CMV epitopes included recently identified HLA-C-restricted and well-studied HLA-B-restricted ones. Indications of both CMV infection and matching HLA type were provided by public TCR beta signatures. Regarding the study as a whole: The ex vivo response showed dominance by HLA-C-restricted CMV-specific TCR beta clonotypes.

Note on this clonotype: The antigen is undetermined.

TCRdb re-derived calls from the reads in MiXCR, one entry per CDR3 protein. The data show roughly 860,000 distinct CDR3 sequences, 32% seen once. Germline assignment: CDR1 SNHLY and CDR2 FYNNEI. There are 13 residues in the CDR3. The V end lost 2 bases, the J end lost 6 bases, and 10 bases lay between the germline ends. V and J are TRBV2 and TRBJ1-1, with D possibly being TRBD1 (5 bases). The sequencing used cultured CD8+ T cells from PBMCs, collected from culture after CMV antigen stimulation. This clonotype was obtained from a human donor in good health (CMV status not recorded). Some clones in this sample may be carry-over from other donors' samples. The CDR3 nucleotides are TGTGCCAGCAGTGAACAGGGAAGGCCTGAAGCTTTCTTT. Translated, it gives CASSEQGRPEAFF.